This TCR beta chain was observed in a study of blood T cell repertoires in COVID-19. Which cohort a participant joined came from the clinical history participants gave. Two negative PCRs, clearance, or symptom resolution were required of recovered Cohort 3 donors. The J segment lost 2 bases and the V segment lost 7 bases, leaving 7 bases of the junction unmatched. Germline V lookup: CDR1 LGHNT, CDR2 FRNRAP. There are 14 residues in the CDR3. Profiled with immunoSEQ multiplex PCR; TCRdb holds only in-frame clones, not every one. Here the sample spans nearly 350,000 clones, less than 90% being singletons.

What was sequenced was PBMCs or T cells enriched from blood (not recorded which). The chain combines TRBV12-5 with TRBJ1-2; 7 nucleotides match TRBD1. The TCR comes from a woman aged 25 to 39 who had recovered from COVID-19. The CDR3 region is CASALDRANYGYTF. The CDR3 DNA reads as TGTGCTAGTGCCTTAGACAGGGCGAACTATGGCTACACCTTC.